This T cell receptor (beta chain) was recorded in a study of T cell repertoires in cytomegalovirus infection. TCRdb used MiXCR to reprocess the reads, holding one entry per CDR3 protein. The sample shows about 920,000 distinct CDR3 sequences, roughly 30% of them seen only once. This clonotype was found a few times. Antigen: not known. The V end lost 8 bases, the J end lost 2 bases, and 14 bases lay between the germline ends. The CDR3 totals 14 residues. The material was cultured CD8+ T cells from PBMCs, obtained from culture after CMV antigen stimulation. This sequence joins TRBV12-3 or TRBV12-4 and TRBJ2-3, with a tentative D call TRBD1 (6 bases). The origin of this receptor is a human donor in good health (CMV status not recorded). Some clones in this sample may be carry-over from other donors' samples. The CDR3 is CASGGQFSTDTQYF. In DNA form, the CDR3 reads TGTGCCAGCGGAGGACAGTTTTCCACAGATACGCAGTATTTT.